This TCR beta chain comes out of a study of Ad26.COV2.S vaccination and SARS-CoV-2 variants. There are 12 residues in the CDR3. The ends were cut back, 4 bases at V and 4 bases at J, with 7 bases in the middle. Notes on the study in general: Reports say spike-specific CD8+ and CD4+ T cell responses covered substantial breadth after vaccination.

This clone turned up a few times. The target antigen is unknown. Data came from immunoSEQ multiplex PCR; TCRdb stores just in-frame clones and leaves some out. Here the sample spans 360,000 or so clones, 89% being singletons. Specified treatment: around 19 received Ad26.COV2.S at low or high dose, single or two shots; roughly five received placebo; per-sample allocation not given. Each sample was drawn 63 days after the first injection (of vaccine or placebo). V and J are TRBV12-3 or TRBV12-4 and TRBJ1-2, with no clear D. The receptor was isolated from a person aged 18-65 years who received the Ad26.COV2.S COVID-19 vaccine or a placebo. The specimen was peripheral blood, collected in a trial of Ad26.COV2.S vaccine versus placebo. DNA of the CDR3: TGTGCCAGCAGTTCAAACCTCTATGGCTACACCTTC. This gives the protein CASSSNLYGYTF.